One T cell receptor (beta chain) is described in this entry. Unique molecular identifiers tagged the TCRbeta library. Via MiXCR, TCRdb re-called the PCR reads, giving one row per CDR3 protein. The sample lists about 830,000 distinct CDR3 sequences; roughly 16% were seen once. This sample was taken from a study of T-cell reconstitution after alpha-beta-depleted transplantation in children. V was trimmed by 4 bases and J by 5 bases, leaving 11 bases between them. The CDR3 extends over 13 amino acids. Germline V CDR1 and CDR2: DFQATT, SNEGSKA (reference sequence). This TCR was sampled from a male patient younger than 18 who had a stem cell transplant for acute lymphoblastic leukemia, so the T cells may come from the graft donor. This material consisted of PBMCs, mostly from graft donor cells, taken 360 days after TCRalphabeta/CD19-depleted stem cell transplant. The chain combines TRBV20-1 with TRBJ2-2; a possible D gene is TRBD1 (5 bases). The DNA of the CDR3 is TGCAGTGCTATTAAGGGGCAGACCGGGGAGCTGTTTTTT. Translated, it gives CSAIKGQTGELFF.